These 8 T cell receptor beta chains share one sample of origin, sequenced in a study of breast tumors, draining lymph nodes, adjacent tissues. Samples came from axillary lymph nodes draining the breast cancer. In TCRdb, the multiplex PCR reads were re-called with MiXCR into one record per CDR3 protein. The data show some 100,000 distinct CDR3 sequences, roughly 20% seen once. The specimen was axillary lymph node tissue. The origin of the receptors is a female donor with breast cancer. Some clones in this sample may be carry-over from other donors' samples.

Ten or more counts support this clonotype. This sequence joins TRBV6-5 and TRBJ1-2; TRBD1 matches at 11 bases. The V segment lost 11 bases and the J segment 8 bases; nucleotides outside the gene matches: 10. Per the germline V gene, CDR1 is MNHEY and CDR2 is SVGAGI. The CDR3 consists of 13 residues. DNA for the CDR3: TGTGCCTCCATCGGACAGGGGGCAGGGGGCTACACCTTC. As protein: CASIGQGAGGYTF.

Many counts were recorded for this clonotype. This sequence joins TRBV9 and TRBJ2-3; 7 positions match TRBD1. Germline V gene lookup returns CDR1 SGDLS and CDR2 YYNGEE. V trimming: 4 bases; J trimming: 0 bases; junction bases outside the gene matches: 5. The length of the CDR3 is 15 residues. The CDR3 nucleotides read TGTGCCAGCAGCTCCGGGACAGTTAGCACAGATACGCAGTATTTT. Translation: CASSSGTVSTDTQYF.

Comment on this clonotype: A much bigger clone sits one base away, suggesting this may be a read error. The chain carries TRBV19 and TRBJ2-2; D uncertain. Germline V gene lookup returns CDR1 LNHDA and CDR2 SQIVND (reference sequence). The CDR3 extends over 15 amino acids. The germline V and J ends were trimmed by 0 bases and 3 bases, with 8 bases remaining between them. In nucleotides, the CDR3 is TGTGCCAGTAGTATAGAACAGTCGGACACCGGGGAGCTGTTTTTT. It yields the protein CASSIEQSDTGELFF.

In regard to this clonotype: A single base separates this from a much larger clone, so it may be a read error. Lacking the conserved final phenylalanine or tryptophan, this CDR3 likely reflects a read error. The rearrangement uses TRBV9 and TRBJ2-2; D may be TRBD2 (6 bases). CDR1 is SGDLS, CDR2 YYNGEE, per germline. This CDR3 spans 16 amino acids. V was trimmed by 3 bases and J by 0 bases, leaving 12 bases between them. The CDR3: CASSATLASNTGELFV. DNA of the CDR3: TGTGCCAGCAGCGCCACACTAGCTTCGAACACCGGGGAGCTGTTTGTT.

This clonotype was seen at least ten times. The chain carries TRBV27 and TRBJ2-3; 10 positions match TRBD1. CDR3 size: 16 residues. CDR1 is MNHEY and CDR2 is SMNVEV in the germline V gene (reference sequence). The V and J ends lost 4 bases and 1 base, in that order; junction bases with no gene match: 5. CDR3: CASSSFGQGGTDTQYF. In DNA form, the CDR3 reads TGTGCCAGCAGTTCGTTCGGACAGGGGGGCACAGATACGCAGTATTTT.

For this clonotype: Possible read error: a much larger clone is one base away. The final CDR3 position lacks the conserved phenylalanine or tryptophan, pointing to a likely read error. The rearrangement links TRBV19 to TRBJ2-1; TRBD1 matches 10 bases. There are 14 residues in the CDR3. Trimming removed 5 bases from V and 3 bases from J; junction bases left unmatched: 1. Per the germline V gene, CDR1 is LNHDA and CDR2 is SQIVND (reference sequence). CDR3 residues: CASSRTGGYNEQFL. In DNA form, the CDR3 reads TGTGCCAGTAGTCGGACAGGGGGCTACAATGAGCAGTTCCTC.

This clonotype was detected only a few times. V usage is TRBV27 and J usage is TRBJ2-1; possible D gene TRBD1, 5 bases. This CDR3 has 15 amino acids. Per the germline V gene, CDR1 is MNHEY and CDR2 is SMNVEV (reference sequence). V was clipped by 6 bases and J by 5 bases, with 17 bases between them. The CDR3 coding sequence is TGTGCCAGCAGACCTGAGGTTACAGGAAACAATGAGCAGTTCTTC. It translates to CASRPEVTGNNEQFF.

This clonotype has at least ten counts. V is TRBV6-2 or TRBV6-3 and J is TRBJ2-1; 9 bases line up with TRBD2. Germline loops: CDR1 MNHEY, CDR2 SVGEGT. The trim removed 0 bases at V and 7 bases at J, leaving 4 bases unmatched. The CDR3 runs 15 residues. The CDR3 nucleotides are TGTGCCAGCAGTTACTCGCCGCTAGCGGGAAATGAGCAGTTCTTC. Its translation is CASSYSPLAGNEQFF.